This TCR beta chain was found in a study of blood T cell repertoires in COVID-19. Background on the study: Donors in the United States, Italy and Spain gave samples during acute or convalescent COVID-19.

Germline CDR1 LNHNV, CDR2 YYDKDF (reference sequence). The CDR3 consists of 13 residues. V lost 1 base and J 8 bases, leaving 11 bases between the germline ends. As originally analysed: From reference gene primer amplification, estimates of nucleated cell counts were derived. TCRdb keeps only in-frame clones here, not all; method: immunoSEQ multiplex PCR. The D gene and trimming were derived from the DNA, and the V and J assignments and clone size from that table. The table has 120,000 or so clones, 65% to 90% seen once. The chain carries TRBV15 and TRBJ1-1; TRBD1 might be the D (5 bases). Specimen: peripheral blood. The receptor comes from a woman of 80 years or more with acute or convalescent COVID-19. The CDR3 region has the DNA TGTGCCACCAGCAGAGCAGGGCTCACCGAAGCTTTCTTT. Residues: CATSRAGLTEAFF.